The entry that follows covers one T cell receptor (beta chain) sequence. The antigen it recognizes is unknown. Qualities for individual bases were not recorded, and no much larger clone is one base off. The CDR3 regions of human TCRbeta chains were analyzed by immunosequencing. The original pipeline was this. Repertoire TCRs were matched against a reference library of SARS-CoV-2-specific TCRs generated with the MIRA antigen-specificity platform. Breadth was defined as the fraction of unique TCRs that were SARS-CoV-2-associated, and depth was defined as the fraction of total T cells that were SARS-CoV-2-associated. Using the MIRA data, each spike-specific TCR was mapped to the spike region that the TCR reacts to and placed in a CD4 or CD8 class. Log10-transformed breadth and depth values were compared by one-way ANOVA with Sidak's multiple comparisons tests. TCRdb's version of the immuneACCESS table is confined to in-frame rearrangements and falls short of the full clone set. An unresolved V gene accounts for under half of the shortfall where checked; the remainder is of unknown origin. The V and J calls and clone size were taken over from that table, and D and trimming were inferred from the DNA. A total of under 110,000 clones appear in this sample, 80% to 95% of them only once. Approximately 8% of the sample is held by the ten biggest clonotypes.

This sample is drawn from a study of T cell responses to AZD1222 COVID-19 vaccine (dated by TCRdb to the early 2020s). Broadly, across the study: A total of 233 trial participants underwent TCR sequencing, of whom 207 had received two doses of AZD1222 and about 25 had received two doses of the MenACWY control vaccine. Trial participants were enrolled by age into 18-55, 56-69 and 70-plus year subgroups, with around 150, 28 and 57 TCR-sequenced participants respectively. What the work shows at the level of the full study, not this receptor alone: Most participants were white British and females outnumbered males, and the authors suggested that clonal diversity may have been underestimated. The 56-69-year group was small, and its depth increase did not reach significance, likely because of low power. Because no samples from the day 14 peak response were available, repertoires could be characterized only after the peak T cell response. Vaccine-associated CD4 TCRs spanned the whole spike protein, with dominant responses in regions 160-218 and 743-854. Conclusions about previously exposed vaccinees are limited, since just 5 to 7 AZD1222 recipients were seropositive for SARS-CoV-2 at baseline. Epitopes outside the regions mutated in the B.1.351 and B.1.1.7 variants were reportedly recognized by nearly half of the unique spike-specific TCRs. A significant rise in spike-specific TCR breadth and depth was observed after two AZD1222 doses relative to day 0 and relative to MenACWY recipients.

This sample's time point label indicates: about 28 days (+/-7) after the second vaccine dose. Because spike-specific TCR depth and breadth did not differ between the two schedules, AZD1222 recipients who got a second dose at roughly 4 weeks were pooled with those who got a second dose at roughly 12 weeks. The vaccinee samples were drawn from two UK trials, COV001 and COV002, one of which was a single-blind randomized controlled phase 2/3 trial testing AZD1222 (ChAdOx1 nCoV-19) in healthy adults. For TCRbeta chain sequencing, PBMC samples from trial participants were taken at day 0 and at day 28 after the second dose. As encoded in the germline V gene (reference sequence), CDR1 is SEHNR while CDR2 is FQNEAQ. A distance of 4 bases separates the germline ends of V and J, which lose 0 bases and 5 bases respectively. Spanning cysteine to phenylalanine, the CDR3 consists of 13 amino acids. The DNA shown is the 39-base CDR3, in frame from base 1.

The source was peripheral blood, collected 28 days after the second AZD1222 dose. This chain is built from TRBV7-9 and TRBJ2-2; the D gene is unclear. The clonotype was recovered from an adult who received the AZD1222 COVID-19 vaccine. The CDR3 has the sequence CASSLARTGELFF. The sequence in DNA is TGTGCCAGCAGCTTAGCTAGGACCGGGGAGCTGTTTTTT.